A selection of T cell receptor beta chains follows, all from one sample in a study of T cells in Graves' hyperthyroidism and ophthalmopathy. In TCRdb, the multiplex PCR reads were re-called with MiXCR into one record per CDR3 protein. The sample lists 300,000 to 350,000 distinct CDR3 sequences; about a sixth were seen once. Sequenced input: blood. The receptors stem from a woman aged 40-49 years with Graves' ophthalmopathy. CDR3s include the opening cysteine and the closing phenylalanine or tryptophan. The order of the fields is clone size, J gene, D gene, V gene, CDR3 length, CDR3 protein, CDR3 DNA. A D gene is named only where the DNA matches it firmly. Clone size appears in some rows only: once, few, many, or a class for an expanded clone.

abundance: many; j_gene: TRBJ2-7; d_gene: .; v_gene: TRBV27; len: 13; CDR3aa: CASSYGRPYEQYF; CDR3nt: TGTGCCAGCAGTTACGGGAGACCCTACGAGCAGTACTTC
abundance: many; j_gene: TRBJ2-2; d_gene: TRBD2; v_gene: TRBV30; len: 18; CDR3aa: CAWSVFKGTSGRTGELFF; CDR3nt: TGTGCCTGGAGTGTTTTTAAGGGGACTAGCGGGAGGACCGGGGAGCTGTTTTTT
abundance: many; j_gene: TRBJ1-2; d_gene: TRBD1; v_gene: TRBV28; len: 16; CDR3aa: CASSPIRDRVYYGYTF; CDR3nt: TGTGCCAGCAGTCCAATCCGGGACAGGGTTTATTATGGCTACACCTTC
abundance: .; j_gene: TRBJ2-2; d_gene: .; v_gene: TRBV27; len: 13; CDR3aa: CASRGAATGELFF; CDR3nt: TGTGCCAGCAGGGGAGCGGCTACCGGGGAGCTGTTTTTT
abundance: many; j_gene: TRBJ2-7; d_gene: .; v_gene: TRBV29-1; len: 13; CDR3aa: CSVGGPGLYEQYF; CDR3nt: TGCAGCGTCGGGGGCCCAGGGCTTTACGAGCAGTACTTC
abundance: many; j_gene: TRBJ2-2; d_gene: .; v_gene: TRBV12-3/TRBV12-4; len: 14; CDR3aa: CASSLWTTTGELFF; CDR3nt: TGTGCCAGCAGTTTGTGGACTACCACCGGGGAGCTGTTTTTT
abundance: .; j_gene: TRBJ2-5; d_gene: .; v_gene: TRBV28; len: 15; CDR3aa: CASSFISRGQETQYF; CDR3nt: TGTGCCAGCAGCTTCATATCCCGGGGGCAAGAGACACAGTACTTC
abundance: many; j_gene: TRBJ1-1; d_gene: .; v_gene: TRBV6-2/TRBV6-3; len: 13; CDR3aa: CASSYIEKTEAFF; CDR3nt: TGTGCCAGCAGTTACATTGAGAAAACTGAAGCTTTCTTT
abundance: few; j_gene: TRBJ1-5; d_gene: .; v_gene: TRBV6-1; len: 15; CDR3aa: CASSEATPRNQPQHF; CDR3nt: TGTGCCAGCAGTGAGGCAACCCCCCGGAATCAGCCCCAGCATTTT
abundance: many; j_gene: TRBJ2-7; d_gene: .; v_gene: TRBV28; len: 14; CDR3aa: CASSLTGPTYEQYF; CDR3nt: TGTGCCAGCAGTTTAACGGGCCCGACCTACGAGCAGTACTTC
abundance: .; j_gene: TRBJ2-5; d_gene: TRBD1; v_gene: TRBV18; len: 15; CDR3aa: CASSPETGARETQYF; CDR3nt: TGTGCCAGCTCGCCCGAGACAGGGGCGAGAGAGACCCAGTACTTC
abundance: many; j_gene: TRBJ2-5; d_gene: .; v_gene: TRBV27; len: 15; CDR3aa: CASSLQAGAVETQYF; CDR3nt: TGTGCCAGCAGTTTACAGGCCGGGGCAGTCGAGACCCAGTACTTC
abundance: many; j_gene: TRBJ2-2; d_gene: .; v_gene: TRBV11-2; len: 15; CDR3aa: CASSTLTGNTGELFF; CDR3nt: TGTGCCAGCAGCACCTTGACAGGGAACACCGGGGAGCTGTTTTTT
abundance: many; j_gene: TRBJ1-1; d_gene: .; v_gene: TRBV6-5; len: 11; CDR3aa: CASRVGTEAFF; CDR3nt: TGTGCCAGCAGGGTTGGAACTGAAGCTTTCTTT
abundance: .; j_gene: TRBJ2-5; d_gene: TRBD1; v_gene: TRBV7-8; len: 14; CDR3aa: CASSHPGTAETQYF; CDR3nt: TGTGCCAGCAGCCACCCGGGGACAGCTGAGACCCAGTACTTC
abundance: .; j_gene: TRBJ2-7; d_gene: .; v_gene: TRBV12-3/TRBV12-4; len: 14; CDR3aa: CASSPLRSAYEQYF; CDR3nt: TGTGCCAGCAGCCCCCTCCGTTCGGCCTACGAGCAGTACTTC
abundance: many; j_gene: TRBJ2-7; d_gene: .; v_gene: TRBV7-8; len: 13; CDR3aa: CASSYGPIYEQYF; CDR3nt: TGTGCCAGCAGCTACGGGCCTATCTACGAGCAGTACTTC
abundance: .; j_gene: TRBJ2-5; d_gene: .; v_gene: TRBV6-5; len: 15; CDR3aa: CASSNLGAGGETQYF; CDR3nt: TGTGCCAGCAGTAACCTTGGGGCAGGGGGGGAGACCCAGTACTTC
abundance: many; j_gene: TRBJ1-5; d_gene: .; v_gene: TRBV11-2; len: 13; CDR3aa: CASSLLPERPQHF; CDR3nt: TGTGCCAGCAGCTTACTTCCCGAACGGCCCCAGCATTTT
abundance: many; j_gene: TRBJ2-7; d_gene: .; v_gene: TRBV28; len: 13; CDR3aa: CASSLTSAYEQYF; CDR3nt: TGTGCCAGCAGTTTAACTTCAGCCTACGAGCAGTACTTC
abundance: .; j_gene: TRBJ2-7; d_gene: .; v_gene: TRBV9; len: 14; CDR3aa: CASSRDGASREQYF; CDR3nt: TGTGCCAGCAGCCGAGACGGGGCCTCTCGGGAGCAGTACTTC
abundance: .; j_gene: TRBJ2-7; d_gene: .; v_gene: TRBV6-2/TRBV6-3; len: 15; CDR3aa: CASRRSGTKGSEQYF; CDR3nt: TGTGCCAGCAGACGGTCCGGGACAAAGGGATCCGAGCAGTACTTC
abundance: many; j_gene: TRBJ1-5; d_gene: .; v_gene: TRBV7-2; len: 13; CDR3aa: CASSLAQVQPQHF; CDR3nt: TGTGCCAGCAGCTTAGCGCAGGTTCAGCCCCAGCATTTT
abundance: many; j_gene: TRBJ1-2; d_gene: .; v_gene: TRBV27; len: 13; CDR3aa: CASSLFEGGGYTF; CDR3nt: TGTGCCAGCAGTTTATTTGAGGGTGGTGGCTACACCTTC
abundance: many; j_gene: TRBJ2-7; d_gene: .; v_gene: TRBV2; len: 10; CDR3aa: CASKQDEQYF; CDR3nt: TGTGCCAGCAAACAGGACGAGCAGTACTTC
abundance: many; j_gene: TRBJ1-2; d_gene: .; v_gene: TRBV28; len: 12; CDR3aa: CAIKGVWDGYTF; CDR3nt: TGTGCCATCAAAGGGGTTTGGGATGGCTACACCTTC
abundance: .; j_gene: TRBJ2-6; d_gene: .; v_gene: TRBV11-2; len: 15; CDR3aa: CASSLVQHGANVLTF; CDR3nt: TGTGCCAGCAGCTTAGTCCAACATGGGGCCAACGTCCTGACTTTC
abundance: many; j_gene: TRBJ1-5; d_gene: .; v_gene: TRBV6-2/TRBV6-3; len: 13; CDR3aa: CAGSGSTNQPQHF; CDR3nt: TGTGCCGGCAGCGGCAGTACAAATCAGCCCCAGCATTTT
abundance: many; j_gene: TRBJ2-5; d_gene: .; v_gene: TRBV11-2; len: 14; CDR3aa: CASTVDGRGETQYF; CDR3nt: TGTGCCAGCACCGTAGATGGGAGAGGAGAGACCCAGTACTTC